These 17 T cell receptor beta chains originate from one sample sequenced in a study of T cells in Graves' hyperthyroidism and ophthalmopathy. Amplification of TCR beta CDR3 regions was performed using RNA transcripts as template. When the TCR CDR3 underwent first-round RT-PCR, the HTBI primer set was used. TCRdb reanalysed the multiplex PCR reads using MiXCR and keeps one entry per CDR3 protein. The data hold some 500,000 distinct CDR3 sequences, with roughly an eighth observed a single time. Sequencing used blood. The receptors shown here come from a woman between 18 and 30 years old with Graves' hyperthyroidism.

The chain combines TRBV20-1 with TRBJ2-3, with 9 bases aligning to TRBD1. After removal of 3 bases from V and 1 base from J, the junction contained 2 bases not matched to a gene. CDR1 and CDR2 from the germline V gene are DFQATT and SNEGSKA (reference sequence). The CDR3 is 14 amino acids. In DNA, the CDR3 is TGCAGTGCTAGGACAGGGGGAGGCACAGATACGCAGTATTTT. It yields the protein CSARTGGGTDTQYF.

As concerns this clonotype: With a much larger clone just one base away, this may be a read error. The J gene is TRBJ2-3, the V gene TRBV6-2 or TRBV6-3; 13 bases fit TRBD2. The CDR3 has 17 amino acids. Germline V lookup: CDR1 MNHEY, CDR2 SVGEGT. This CDR3 reads CASSYFRTSGSTDAQYF. The CDR3 DNA follows: TGTGCCAGCAGTTACTTCCGGACTAGCGGGAGCACAGATGCGCAGTATTTT.

Worth noting for this clonotype: Relative to the germline gene, one junction end is altered; a read error may explain this. V and J are TRBV15 and TRBJ2-1; D uncertain. CDR3 length: 8 residues. Germline values: CDR1 LNHNV, CDR2 YYDKDF (reference sequence). Written as DNA, the CDR3 is TGTGCCACCACCCTATTCCCCTTT. This encodes CATTLFPF. The whole variable domain, filled in from reference TRBV15 and TRBJ2-1, reads DAMVIQNPRYQVTQFGKPVTLSCSQTLNHNVMYWYQQKSSQAPKLLFHYYDKDFNNEADTPDNFQSRRPNTSFCFLDIRSPGLGDTAMYLCATTLFPFGPGTRLTVL.

This sequence joins TRBV9 and TRBJ2-1; 7 bases are shared with TRBD1. CDR3 length: 16 residues. The ends lost 0 bases at V and 6 bases at J; junction bases unmatched: 9. CDR1 and CDR2 (germline): SGDLS, YYNGEE. CDR3 residues: CASSVGGGLGGNEQFF. In DNA form, the CDR3 reads TGTGCCAGCAGCGTAGGAGGGGGCCTTGGTGGCAATGAGCAGTTCTTC. The full variable domain, its missing parts supplied by reference TRBV9 and TRBJ2-1, is DSGVTQTPKHLITATGQRVTLRCSPRSGDLSVYWYQQSLDQGLQFLIQYYNGEERAKGNILERFSAQQFPDLHSELNLSSLELGDSALYFCASSVGGGLGGNEQFFGPGTRLTVL.

This clonotype is medium-sized (0.01 to 0.1%) in the sample. Mismatch with germline at one junction end may stem from a read error. The V call is TRBV27, the J call TRBJ2-1, with D possibly matching TRBD2 (6 bases). The CDR3 loop spans 14 amino acids. Per germline, CDR1 MNHEY and CDR2 SMNVEV (reference sequence). CDR3 residues: CASGLPGARNEQFF. The CDR3 DNA is TGTGCCAGCGGTTTACCGGGAGCTAGGAATGAGCAGTTCTTC.

V and J are TRBV11-2 and TRBJ1-1; no definite D call. The CDR3 extends over 15 amino acids. Germline V gives CDR1 SGHAT, CDR2 FQNNGV. The ends were cut back, 5 bases at V and 7 bases at J, with 20 bases in the middle. CDR3 in DNA: TGTGCCAGCAGCCAAGCAGGTCGGGGTTTGGGTGAAGCTTTCTTT. Protein sequence: CASSQAGRGLGEAFF.

This clonotype has only a few counts. The J gene is TRBJ2-4, the V gene TRBV3-1; no firm D call. Germline CDR1 and CDR2: LGHDT and YNNKEL (reference sequence). The CDR3 sequence is 15 residues long. The germline V and J ends were trimmed by 0 bases and 7 bases, with 13 bases remaining between them. CDR3 nucleotides: TGTGCCAGCAGCCAAGACGGGTTAGGGTTCAACATTCAGTACTTC. Translation: CASSQDGLGFNIQYF.

Comment on this clonotype: It may be a read error: a sequence one base away is much more abundant. Because the CDR3 is missing its conserved closing phenylalanine or tryptophan, this is likely a read error. The J gene is TRBJ1-5, the V gene TRBV19, with TRBD1 as a possible D gene (5 bases). Trimming removed 5 bases from V and 7 bases from J, with 18 bases in between. This CDR3 comprises 15 residues. Germline V gene sequence: CDR1 LNHDA, CDR2 SQIVND (reference sequence). The CDR3 spells CASSSVGEGPQPQHL. The CDR3 bases are TGTGCCAGTAGTTCTGTGGGGGAAGGTCCCCAGCCCCAGCATCTT.

With respect to this clonotype: One base away lies a much larger clone, so this may be a sequencing read error. This sequence joins TRBV4-1 and TRBJ1-3; tentative D call: TRBD1 (6 bases). This CDR3 contains 13 residues. CDR1 MGHRA and CDR2 YSYEKL come from the germline V gene. Trimming removed 7 bases from V and 8 bases from J, with 15 bases in between. The CDR3 DNA reads TGCGCCAGCACCTTACAGGGAGGAGACACCATATATTTT. Amino acid sequence: CASTLQGGDTIYF.

Notes on this clonotype: A much larger clone is a single base away; this may be a read error. This chain links TRBV12-3 or TRBV12-4 with TRBJ2-7; 8 bases fit TRBD1. CDR3 length: 14 amino acids. V lost 5 bases, J lost 5 bases, and 8 bases stayed unmatched. In nucleotides, the CDR3 is TGTGCCAGCAGTGAGGACAGGGTCCGTGACGAGCAGTACTTC. The encoded protein is CASSEDRVRDEQYF.

This clonotype was found many times. The chain couples TRBV3-1 to TRBJ1-1; D is perhaps TRBD1 (5 bases). CDR1 is LGHDT, CDR2 YNNKEL, per germline (reference sequence). The CDR3 runs 12 residues. Between the trimmed V and J ends, which lost 11 bases and 5 bases, there was a span of 15 bases. The CDR3 DNA sequence: TGTGCCGCTGGAGACGGGGGTACTGAAGCTTTCTTT. Protein sequence: CAAGDGGTEAFF. Full variable domain (missing parts from reference TRBV3-1 and TRBJ1-1): DTAVSQTPKYLVTQMGNDKSIKCEQNLGHDTMYWYKQDSKKFLKIMFSYNNKELIINETVPNRFSPKSPDKAHLNLHINSLELGDSAVYFCAAGDGGTEAFFGQGTRLTVV.

The CDR3: CASSQELVTNEKLFF. The CDR3 DNA reads as TGTGCCAGCAGCCAAGAACTAGTTACTAATGAAAAACTGTTTTTT. The chain recombines TRBV3-1 with TRBJ1-4, with unresolved D. Trimming took 0 bases from V and 2 from J, leaving 7 bases between them. Germline V gene data show CDR1 as LGHDT and CDR2 as YNNKEL (reference sequence). The CDR3 is made up of 15 amino acids.

This clonotype was recorded at least ten times. The J gene is TRBJ2-7, the V gene TRBV20-1; D might be TRBD1 or TRBD2, each matching 5 bases. Germline loops: CDR1 DFQATT, CDR2 SNEGSKA (reference sequence). There are 14 residues in the CDR3. V lost 6 bases and J lost 6, with 21 bases in between. The CDR3 sequence is CSAPTTGTPGEQYF. The CDR3 DNA reads TGCAGTGCCCCGACGACTGGGACCCCTGGCGAGCAGTACTTC.

The chain recombines TRBV9 with TRBJ1-3; the match to TRBD1 covers 9 bases. The junction had 13 bases not matched to a gene; V was cut back by 3 bases and J by 0 bases. Per germline, CDR1 SGDLS and CDR2 YYNGEE. There are 19 residues in the CDR3. CDR3 sequence: CASSGASGQGHFSGNTIYF. The CDR3 nucleotides are TGTGCCAGCAGCGGCGCCTCGGGACAGGGCCACTTCTCTGGAAACACCATATATTTT.

This clonotype was recorded many times. The CDR3 DNA reads TGCGCCAGCAGCCAAGTGATTATAGGGGAGCTGTTTTTT. It codes for CASSQVIIGELFF. The chain has TRBV4-1 and TRBJ2-2; D unresolved. Germline lookup yields CDR1 MGHRA and CDR2 YSYEKL. This CDR3 is 13 amino acids long. Between the trimmed V and J ends, which lost 1 base and 8 bases, there was a span of 8 bases.

This clonotype was observed a handful of times. The rearrangement uses TRBV6-1 and TRBJ2-1; D gene ambiguous. Trimming left V 0 bases short and J 8 bases short, with 17 bases between. The CDR3 is 16 residues long. Germline CDR1 MNHNS, CDR2 SASEGT. The CDR3 is CASSEAGVTGRHEQFF. In DNA form, the CDR3 reads TGTGCCAGCAGTGAAGCTGGTGTGACCGGCAGGCATGAGCAGTTCTTC.

This clonotype was seen ten or more times. V usage is TRBV9 and J usage is TRBJ2-1; 11 bases are a match to TRBD2. CDR3 size: 17 residues. With 2 bases clipped from V and 4 bases from J, the junction kept 8 bases outside the gene matches. The V gene's germline CDR1 is SGDLS and CDR2 YYNGEE. The CDR3 protein is CASSVYGTSGSYNEQFF. The CDR3 nucleotides are TGTGCCAGCAGCGTGTATGGGACTAGCGGAAGTTACAATGAGCAGTTCTTC.